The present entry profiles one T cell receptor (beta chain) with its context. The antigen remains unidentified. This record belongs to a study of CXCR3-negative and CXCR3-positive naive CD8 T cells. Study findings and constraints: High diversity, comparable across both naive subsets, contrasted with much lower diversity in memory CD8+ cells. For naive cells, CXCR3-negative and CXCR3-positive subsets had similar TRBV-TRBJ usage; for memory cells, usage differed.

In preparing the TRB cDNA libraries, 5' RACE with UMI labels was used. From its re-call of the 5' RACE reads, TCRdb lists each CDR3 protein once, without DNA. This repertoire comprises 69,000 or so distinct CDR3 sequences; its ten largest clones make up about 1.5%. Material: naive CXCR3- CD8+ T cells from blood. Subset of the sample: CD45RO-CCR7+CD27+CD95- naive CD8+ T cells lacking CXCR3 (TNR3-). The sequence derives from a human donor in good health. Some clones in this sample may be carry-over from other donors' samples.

The CDR3 protein is CSAVGNSGANVLTF. The chain joins TRBV29-1 to TRBJ2-6. There are 14 residues in the CDR3. CDR1 and CDR2 from the germline V gene are SQVTM and ANQGSEA.